The 20 T cell receptor beta chains listed next were all sequenced from one sample in a study of blood T cell repertoires in COVID-19. Only in-frame clones appear in the TCRdb table, and some are missing; sequencing was by immunoSEQ multiplex PCR. This table has 190,000 or so clones, around nine tenths appearing once. Sequencing was carried out using peripheral blood. These receptors were taken from a woman between 18 and 29 years old who had recovered from COVID-19.

This chain joins TRBV4-1 and TRBJ1-2; D unclear. CDR1 is MGHRA and CDR2 is YSYEKL in the germline V gene. CDR3 length: 14 residues. Trimming removed 4 bases from V and 7 bases from J, with 16 bases in between. The DNA of the CDR3 is TGCGCCAGCAGCCCCCTGGGGAGGGTGGCTGGCTACACCTTC. Encoded protein: CASSPLGRVAGYTF.

V and J are TRBV7-9 and TRBJ1-4; TRBD1 matches at 7 bases. The V and J ends lost 4 bases and 0 bases, in that order; junction bases with no gene match: 2. Germline V CDR1 and CDR2: SEHNR, FQNEAQ (reference sequence). This CDR3 spans 15 amino acids. The DNA for the CDR3 is TGTGCCAGCAGCTCCGGGACAGCAACTAATGAAAAACTGTTTTTT. Its translation is CASSSGTATNEKLFF. Full variable domain (missing parts from reference TRBV7-9 and TRBJ1-4): DTGVSQNPRHKITKRGQNVTFRCDPISEHNRLYWYRQTLGQGPEFLTYFQNEAQLEKSRLLSDRFSAERPKGSFSTLEIQRTEQGDSAMYLCASSSGTATNEKLFFGSGTQLSVL.

The chain has TRBV2 and TRBJ2-1; D gene unclear. Trimming removed 6 bases from V and 6 bases from J, with 21 bases in between. The germline CDR1 and CDR2 sequences are SNHLY and FYNNEI. CDR3 length: 16 amino acids. The CDR3 nucleotides read TGTGCCAGCAGCCCGTTAGCTGGGTCCCAGAGCAATGAGCAGTTCTTC. Translation: CASSPLAGSQSNEQFF. Together with reference TRBV2 and TRBJ2-1, the CDR3 gives the full variable domain: EPEVTQTPSHQVTQMGQEVILRCVPISNHLYFYWYRQILGQKVEFLVSFYNNEISEKSEIFDDQFSVERPDGSNFTLKIRSTKLEDSAMYFCASSPLAGSQSNEQFFGPGTRLTVL.

In its sample, this clone was seen a few times. The rearrangement uses TRBV5-6 and TRBJ1-2, with D possibly being TRBD1 (6 bases). With 4 bases removed from V and 2 bases from J, the gap between germline ends came to 12 bases. The CDR3 loop spans 14 amino acids. The germline V gene encodes CDR1 SGHDT and CDR2 YYEEEE. The CDR3 DNA sequence: TGTGCCAGCAGCACGGACAGAGGGAACTATGGCTACACCTTC. Encoded protein: CASSTDRGNYGYTF. The variable domain in full, with the rest retrieved from reference TRBV5-6 and TRBJ1-2, is DAGVTQSPTHLIKTRGQQVTLRCSPKSGHDTVSWYQQALGQGPQFIFQYYEEEERQRGNFPDRFSGHQFPNYSSELNVNALLLGDSALYLCASSTDRGNYGYTFGSGTRLTVV.

The chain uses TRBV7-9 and TRBJ2-1; D is unresolved. The V end was cut by 4 bases, the J end by 7 bases, with 8 bases between. This CDR3 has 12 amino acids. Germline V gene sequence: CDR1 SEHNR, CDR2 FQNEAQ (reference sequence). The CDR3 DNA sequence: TGTGCCAGCAGCTCACTTAAGAATGAGCAGTTCTTC. It codes for CASSSLKNEQFF.

The genes are TRBV25-1 and TRBJ2-1; TRBD2 is a possible D gene (6 bases). V shed 4 bases and J shed 0 bases, with 10 bases lying between them. This CDR3 is 15 amino acids long. Germline V gene data show CDR1 as MGHDK and CDR2 as SYGVNS. CDR3 region: CASSGGLSSYNEQFF. The CDR3 DNA reads TGTGCCAGCAGTGGGGGACTTAGCTCCTACAATGAGCAGTTCTTC. Variable domain in full (rest from reference TRBV25-1 and TRBJ2-1): EADIYQTPRYLVIGTGKKITLECSQTMGHDKMYWYQQDPGMELHLIHYSYGVNSTEKGDLSSESTVSRIRTEHFPLTLESARPSHTSQYLCASSGGLSSYNEQFFGPGTRLTVL.

The chain couples TRBV12-3 or TRBV12-4 to TRBJ2-7; 9 bases agree with TRBD2. V was clipped by 8 bases and J by 7 bases; unmatched bases: 9. This CDR3 contains 13 residues. CDR3: CASGRGGRLEQYF. The CDR3 nucleotides read TGTGCCAGCGGGCGGGGGGGCCGGTTAGAGCAGTACTTC.

The chain has TRBV3-1 (or the pseudogene TRBV3-2) and TRBJ2-7; 11 nucleotides line up with TRBD2. This CDR3 region has 14 residues. V trimming: 9 bases; J trimming: 4 bases; junction bases outside the gene matches: 8. Germline lookup yields CDR1 LGHDT and CDR2 YNNKEL (reference sequence). CDR3 loop: CASSLGLAGYEQYV. CDR3 sequence (DNA): TGTGCCAGTTCATTAGGACTAGCGGGTTACGAGCAGTACGTC.

The CDR3 nucleotides are TGTGCCAGCAGCCCCGGATGGGGGGTGGGCTACACCTTC. Translated: CASSPGWGVGYTF. The rearrangement links TRBV7-3 to TRBJ1-2, with a weak D call TRBD1 (5 bases). Germline lookup yields CDR1 SGHTA and CDR2 FQGTGA. The CDR3 spans 13 residues. Deletions cut 5 bases from V and 8 bases from J, with 15 bases between. The variable domain in full, with the rest retrieved from reference TRBV7-3 and TRBJ1-2, is GAGVSQTPSNKVTEKGKYVELRCDPISGHTALYWYRQSLGQGPEFLIYFQGTGAADDSGLPNDRFFAVRPEGSVSTLKIQRTERGDSAVYLCASSPGWGVGYTFGSGTRLTVV.

The V gene is TRBV7-9, the J gene TRBJ2-3, with 10 bases identical to TRBD2. Germline CDR1 reads SEHNR; CDR2 reads FQNEAQ (reference sequence). The CDR3 spans 16 residues. V dropped 0 bases and J dropped 3; count of bases not matched to a gene: 3. The DNA for the CDR3 is TGTGCCAGCAGCTTAGCCCCAGCGGGGGGGACAGATACGCAGTATTTT. Its protein product is CASSLAPAGGTDTQYF.

CDR3 nucleotide sequence: TGTGCCAGCAGCGTAACCAGGGTTTTGGGTGAAAAACTGTTTTTT. Its translation is CASSVTRVLGEKLFF. The chain is built from TRBV7-9 and TRBJ1-4; D perhaps matches TRBD1 (5 bases). This CDR3 contains 15 residues. The germline CDR1 and CDR2 sequences are SEHNR and FQNEAQ (reference sequence). V was shortened by 5 bases and J by 7 bases, with 17 bases between the two germline ends.

The chain uses TRBV3-1 (or the pseudogene TRBV3-2) and TRBJ2-3; D gene uncertain. The V gene lost 3 bases and the J gene lost 4 bases, with 11 bases spanning the gap. Germline CDR1 and CDR2: LGHDT and YNNKEL (reference sequence). The CDR3 runs to 14 residues. CDR3 protein: CASSHVSPPDTQYF. The CDR3 DNA reads as TGTGCCAGCAGCCACGTTAGCCCCCCAGATACGCAGTATTTT.

The chain joins TRBV7-2 to TRBJ1-1, with 7 positions matching TRBD1. V shed 5 bases and J 10 bases; nucleotides not matched to a gene: 10. The CDR3 runs to 13 residues. Germline V gene lookup returns CDR1 SGHTA and CDR2 FQGNSA. In nucleotides, the CDR3 is TGTGCCAGCAGCCGGGGACAGATCTGGGGAGCTTTCTTT. Amino acid sequence: CASSRGQIWGAFF.

The CDR3 coding sequence is TGTGCCAGTAGTCCTAGACAGGGGGGCACAGATACGCAGTATTTT. This gives the protein CASSPRQGGTDTQYF. V is TRBV19 and J is TRBJ2-3, with 9 bases fitting TRBD1. The trim removed 5 bases at V and 1 base at J, leaving 4 bases unmatched. CDR3 length: 15 amino acids. CDR1 is LNHDA and CDR2 is SQIVND in the germline V gene (reference sequence).

This clone was counted only a few times. The rearrangement links TRBV2 to TRBJ1-5, with D perhaps matching TRBD1 (5 bases). This CDR3 comprises 16 residues. The germline V and J ends were trimmed by 3 bases and 0 bases, with 12 bases remaining between them. Looked up from germline, CDR1 is SNHLY and CDR2 is FYNNEI. CDR3 sequence (DNA): TGTGCCAGCAGTGAGACAGCCTATTATAGCAATCAGCCCCAGCATTTT. Its translation is CASSETAYYSNQPQHF.

This chain connects TRBV4-1 to TRBJ1-1; 7 bases are shared with TRBD1. The length of the CDR3 is 15 residues. J gave up 0 bases and V 5 bases, and 6 bases lay outside the gene matches. Germline CDR1 MGHRA, CDR2 YSYEKL. In nucleotides, the CDR3 is TGCGCCAGCAGCTACCGGGACAGCCTGAACACTGAAGCTTTCTTT. Translating gives CASSYRDSLNTEAFF.

The gene calls are TRBV11-2 and TRBJ2-5; D might be TRBD1 (6 bases). The CDR3 is made up of 14 amino acids. V lost 5 bases to trimming and J lost 5 bases, with 15 bases between them. From germline, CDR1 is SGHAT and CDR2 FQNNGV. CDR3 amino acids: CASSPRGGQETQYF. The CDR3 nucleotides read TGTGCCAGCAGCCCCAGGGGTGGACAGGAGACCCAGTACTTC.

This chain joins TRBV28 and TRBJ2-1, with D tentatively TRBD2 (6 bases). The CDR3 length is 14 residues. V was cut by 4 bases and J by 8 bases, with 15 bases left in between. The V gene's germline CDR1 is MDHEN and CDR2 SYDVKM. CDR3 nucleotides: TGTGCCAGCAGTTCTGTAGCGGCCCGGGATGAGCAGTTCTTC. Translation: CASSSVAARDEQFF.

The chain carries TRBV7-9 and TRBJ1-1; TRBD1 aligns across 9 bases. The germline CDR1 and CDR2 sequences are SEHNR and FQNEAQ (reference sequence). V lost 4 bases and J lost 5; bases outside the gene matches: 8. The CDR3 runs to 15 residues. The CDR3 is CASSWGQGLVTEAFF. CDR3 sequence (DNA): TGTGCCAGCAGCTGGGGACAGGGTCTGGTAACTGAAGCTTTCTTT. Together with reference TRBV7-9 and TRBJ1-1, the CDR3 gives the full variable domain: DTGVSQNPRHKITKRGQNVTFRCDPISEHNRLYWYRQTLGQGPEFLTYFQNEAQLEKSRLLSDRFSAERPKGSFSTLEIQRTEQGDSAMYLCASSWGQGLVTEAFFGQGTRLTVV.

This clone was seen only a few times. V usage is TRBV21-1 and J usage is TRBJ2-3; the table gives TRBD2 as D, unverified against the DNA. TRBV21-1 counts as a pseudogene. This CDR3 contains 16 residues. The CDR3 here is CASSGTSGSSTDTQYF. The CDR3 DNA reads TGTGCCAGCAGTGGGACTAGCGGCTCTAGCACAGATACGCAGTATTTT.